This T cell receptor beta chain was profiled in a study of shared clonotypes between healthy human individuals (dated by TCRdb to about 2020). For the wider study: A few men and two women, aged 18 to 49 years, made up the cohort. For each donor, CD4 naive and CD4 memory were each given three plates, CD8 naive was given two plates, and CD8 memory was given one plate. To estimate repertoire size and how much clonotypes are shared between individuals, the study performed deep sequencing of blood TCR repertoires from roughly five healthy adults. Different laboratories and diverse techniques were used to prepare libraries and sequence TCR repertoires, to increase sequencing depth and limit assay-specific biases. Each donor's leukapheresis produced roughly between roughly 0.85 and 9.5 billion PBMCs. What the work shows at the level of the full study, not this receptor alone: Based on pairwise subsampling, the degree of clonotype sharing among donors was expected to be affected by sequencing depth. Clonotypes shared by all four sorted-subset donors showed higher generation probabilities than non-shared clonotypes. When a handful of donors were compared, the shared fraction of clonotypes was roughly 5% for naive CD4, about 4% for naive CD8, 2% to 2.5% for memory CD4, and less than 0.5% for memory CD8. Because the study included a small number of donors, the genetic and exposure-history diversity represented was limited. Naive subsets generally had larger estimated clonotype richness than memory subsets did. Rarefaction of sorted-subset datasets indicated incomplete sequencing despite the large sequencing depth. Sampling was limited to blood, and TCR repertoires in tissue likely differ from TCR repertoires in blood.

Concerning this clone itself: Its cognate antigen has yet to be identified. Nothing much larger sits one base from this clone, and base qualities are not available.

Per the germline V gene, MDHEN is the CDR1 and SYDVKM is the CDR2. The CDR3 has 17 amino acids, counting the end cysteine and phenylalanine. Just the 51-base CDR3 DNA is kept, in frame starting at base 1. Deletion took 6 bases off V and 4 bases off J, with a span of 24 bases between the germline ends. TCR CDR3 regions were amplified from genomic DNA by multiplex PCR using the deep immunoSEQ assay. Extracted genomic DNA from each cell subset was spread evenly across all wells of several immunoSEQ 96-well plates, with each plate serving as a replicate. For sorted subsets, each replicate PCR was loaded with about 200 ng genomic DNA, equivalent to 25,000 to 30,000 T cell genomes. The purified libraries were quantified using a Qubit 3.0 fluorometer, sized with a Bioanalyzer 2100, and then quantified again using the KAPA Library Quantification kit. A separate single-read 150-cycle Illumina NextSeq 550 flow cell was used to sequence each immunoSEQ 96-well plate. The paper's processing steps were these. Because only junctional sequences without quality scores were contained in the immunoSEQ output, filtering matching that applied to full-length reads could not be performed. To assign V/J genes and CDR3, sequences were annotated using PyIR, a Python wrapper for IgBLAST v1.9, with IMGT germline references. Reads were filtered out if the reads had weak V/J assignments (E-value above 1e-6), no CDR3, stop codons, out-of-frame junctions, or ambiguous translated residues. V3J clonotypes were defined as sequences sharing an identical inferred V gene, J gene, and CDR3 amino acid sequence. Percentage overlap between repertoires was computed as shared unique clonotypes divided by the size of the smaller repertoire. Repertoire richness was assessed with RTK rarefaction, the Chao1 estimator, and Recon v2.1 estimates of unobserved clonotypes. Generation probabilities for all TCRbeta clonotypes obtained by the gDNA method from several donors were computed using OLGA. Imported from immuneACCESS, the table was reduced by TCRdb to in-frame sequences with V and J called. These copies leave out some clones; in studies compared against another copy, an unresolved V gene accounts for under half, and the cause of the remainder is not known. V and J calls and clone size follow that table, whereas D and trimming were derived from the DNA. Here the sample has about 2 million clones; roughly 94% occur a single time. Roughly 0.13% of the sample goes to the ten largest clones.

Healthy HIV-negative adults with no recently reported acute infections or vaccinations were included as donors. Only Caucasian adults living in Nashville, Tennessee, USA were represented among the donors. CD4+ T cells were enriched through magnetic negative selection, after which naive cells were positively selected on CD45RA and the remaining negative fraction served as the memory subset. Blood was collected by leukapheresis, and PBMCs were isolated by Ficoll-Histopaque density gradient centrifugation and then cryopreserved in liquid nitrogen vapor phase. Purity and quantity of every magnetically sorted T cell population were checked by analytical flow cytometry. Each sorted fraction had its genomic DNA isolated and then quantified by UV absorbance on a Nanodrop 2000c.

Material: naive CD4+ T cells sorted from blood. Reading the label with the study, this specimen's cell subset or site is: CD45RA+ positively selected. The origin of this receptor is a man aged 18 to 30 in good health. The receptor chain draws on TRBV28 and TRBJ1-2; the D gene is unclear. Read as DNA, the sequence is TGTGCCAGCAGCCCCTCGCGGGCGGGCAGGCTGGTCTATGGCTACACCTTC. It encodes CASSPSRAGRLVYGYTF.